This TCR beta chain was captured in a study of identical twins. This clonotype has ten or more counts. Germline CDR1 and CDR2: SGHRS and YFSETQ. The CDR3 length is 12 residues. With 1 base removed from V and 11 bases from J, the gap between germline ends came to 12 bases. TCRdb re-derived calls from the 5' RACE reads in MiXCR, one entry per CDR3 protein. Here the sample spans about 730,000 distinct CDR3 sequences, 21% being singletons. Every sampled donor was Caucasian and healthy. This sample also belongs to another study, concerning T cells expressing NK-cell markers. This second report adds: The study found these clonotypes also leading the CD3+CD56-NKG2C+ fraction in a few donors. HCMV specificity of the expanded NKG2C+ T cell clones was not established.

This receptor was taken from a woman aged 18-29 years in good health. The rearrangement joins TRBV5-1 to TRBJ1-1; D is ambiguous. Sequences were obtained from PBMCs. CDR3 sequence: CASSLTGSGAFF. CDR3 nucleotide sequence: TGCGCCAGCAGCTTGACTGGGAGCGGGGCTTTCTTT.